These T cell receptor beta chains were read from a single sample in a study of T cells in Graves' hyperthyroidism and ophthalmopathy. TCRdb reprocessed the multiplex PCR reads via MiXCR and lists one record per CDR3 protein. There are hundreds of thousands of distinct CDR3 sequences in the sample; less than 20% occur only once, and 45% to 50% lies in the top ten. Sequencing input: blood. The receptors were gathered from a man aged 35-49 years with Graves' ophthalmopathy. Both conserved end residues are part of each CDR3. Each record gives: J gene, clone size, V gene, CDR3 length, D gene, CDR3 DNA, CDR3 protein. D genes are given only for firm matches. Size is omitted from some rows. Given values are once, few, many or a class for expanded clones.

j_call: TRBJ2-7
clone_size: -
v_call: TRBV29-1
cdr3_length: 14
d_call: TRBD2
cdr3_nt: TGCAGCGTTGAGGAGACTAGCGGTGCCTACGAGCAGTACTTC
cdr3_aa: CSVEETSGAYEQYF

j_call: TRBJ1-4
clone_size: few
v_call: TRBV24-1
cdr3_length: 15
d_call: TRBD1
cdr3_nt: TGTGCCACCAGTGACCCGACAGGGAGCAATGAAAAACTGTTTTTT
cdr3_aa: CATSDPTGSNEKLFF

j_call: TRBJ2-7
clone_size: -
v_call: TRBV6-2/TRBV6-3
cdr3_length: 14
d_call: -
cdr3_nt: TGTGCCAGCGGCGTGTGGGCCGACTCCTACGAGCAGTACTTC
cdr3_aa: CASGVWADSYEQYF

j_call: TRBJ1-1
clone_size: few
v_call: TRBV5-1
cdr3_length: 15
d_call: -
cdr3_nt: TGCGCCAGCAGCTTGAATGCGGGGGCGAACACTGAAGCTTTCTTT
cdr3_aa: CASSLNAGANTEAFF

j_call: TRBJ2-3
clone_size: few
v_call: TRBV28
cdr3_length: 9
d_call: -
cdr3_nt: TGTGCCGGGTTAGGTACGCAGTATTTT
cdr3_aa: CAGLGTQYF

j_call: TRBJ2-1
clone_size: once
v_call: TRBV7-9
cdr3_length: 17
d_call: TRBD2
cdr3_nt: TGTGCCAGCAGCCTAAGCGGGGGGGCCGGGCGGAACAATGAGCAGTTCTTC
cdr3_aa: CASSLSGGAGRNNEQFF

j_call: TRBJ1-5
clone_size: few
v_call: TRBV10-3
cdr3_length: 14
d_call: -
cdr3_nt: TGTGCCATCAGGGGGTCCGGAGGCAATCAGCCCCAGCATTTT
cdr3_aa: CAIRGSGGNQPQHF

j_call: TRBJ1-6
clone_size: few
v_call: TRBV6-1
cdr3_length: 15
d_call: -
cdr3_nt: TGTGCCAGCAGTTGGCGTCCGGGGGGTAATTCACCCCTCCACTTT
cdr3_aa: CASSWRPGGNSPLHF

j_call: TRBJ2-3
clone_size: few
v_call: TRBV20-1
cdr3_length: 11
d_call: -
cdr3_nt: TGCAGTGCGCAAGACAGGGACTCGCAGTATTTT
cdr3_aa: CSAQDRDSQYF

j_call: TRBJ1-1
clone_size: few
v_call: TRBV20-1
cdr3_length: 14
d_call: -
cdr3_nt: TGCAGTGCTCCCCGCGGAGGGCCGAACACTGAAGCTTTCTTT
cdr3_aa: CSAPRGGPNTEAFF

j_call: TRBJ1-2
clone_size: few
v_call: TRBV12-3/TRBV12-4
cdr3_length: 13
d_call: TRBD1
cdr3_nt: TGTGCCAGCAGTCCGTGGACAGGGGGCGGCTACACCTTC
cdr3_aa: CASSPWTGGGYTF

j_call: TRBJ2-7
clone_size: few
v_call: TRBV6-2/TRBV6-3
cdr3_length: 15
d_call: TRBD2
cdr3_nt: TGTGCCAGCAAAGTAGCGGGAGGCCCTTCCTACGAGCAGTACTTC
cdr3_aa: CASKVAGGPSYEQYF

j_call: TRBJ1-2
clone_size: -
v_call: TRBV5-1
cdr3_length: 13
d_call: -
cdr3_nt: TGCGCCAGCAGCTTGGGTGAATTTCGTGGCTACACCTTC
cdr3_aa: CASSLGEFRGYTF

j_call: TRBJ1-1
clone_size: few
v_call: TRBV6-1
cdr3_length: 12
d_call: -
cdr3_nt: TGTGCCAGCAGCCATGGGACCAGTGAAGCTTTCTTT
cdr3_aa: CASSHGTSEAFF

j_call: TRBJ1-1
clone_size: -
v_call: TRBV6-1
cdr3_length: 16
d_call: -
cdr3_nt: TGTGCCAGCAGGTATGGGCAGCGTAAAATGAACACTGAAGCTTTCTTT
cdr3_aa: CASRYGQRKMNTEAFF

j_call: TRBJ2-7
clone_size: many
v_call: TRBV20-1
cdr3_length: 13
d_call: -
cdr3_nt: TGCAGTGCTAGAGTAGGGGACTTTGGCGAGCAGTACTTC
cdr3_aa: CSARVGDFGEQYF

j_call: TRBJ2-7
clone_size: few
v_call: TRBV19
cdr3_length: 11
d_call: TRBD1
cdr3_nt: TGTGCCTCCCAAGGACAGGGCGAGCAGTACTTC
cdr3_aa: CASQGQGEQYF

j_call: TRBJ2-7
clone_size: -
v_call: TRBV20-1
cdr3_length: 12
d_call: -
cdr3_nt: TGCAGTGCTACGGGGTTTGGGAACGAGCAGTACTTC
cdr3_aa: CSATGFGNEQYF

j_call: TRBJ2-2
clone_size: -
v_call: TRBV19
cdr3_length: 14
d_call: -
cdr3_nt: TGTGCCAGTAGCAGGAGACGTCTCACCGGGGAGCTGTTTTTT
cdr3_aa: CASSRRRLTGELFF

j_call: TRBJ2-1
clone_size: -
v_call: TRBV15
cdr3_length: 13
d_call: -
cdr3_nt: TGTGCCACCAGCAGAGAGGCGAACAATGAGCAGTTCTTC
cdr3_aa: CATSREANNEQFF

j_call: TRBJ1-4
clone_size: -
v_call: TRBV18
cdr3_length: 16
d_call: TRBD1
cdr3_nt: TGTGCCAGCTCAAGGGGAGCAGGACAGGGGATTGAAAAACTGTTTTTT
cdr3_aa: CASSRGAGQGIEKLFF

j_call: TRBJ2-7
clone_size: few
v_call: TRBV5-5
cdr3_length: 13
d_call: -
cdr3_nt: TGTGCCAGCAGCACGGGGCTCTCCTACGAGCAGTACTTC
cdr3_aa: CASSTGLSYEQYF

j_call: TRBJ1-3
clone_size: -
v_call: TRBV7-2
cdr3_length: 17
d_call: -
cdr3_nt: TGTGCCAGCACCTCCGGGACACCACAACCCCCTGGAAACACCATATATTTT
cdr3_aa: CASTSGTPQPPGNTIYF

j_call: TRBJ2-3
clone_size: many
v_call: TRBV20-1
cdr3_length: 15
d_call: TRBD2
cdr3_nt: TGCAGTGGAAGGAGAGCGGGACTTGGGACAGATACGCAGTATTTT
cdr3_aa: CSGRRAGLGTDTQYF

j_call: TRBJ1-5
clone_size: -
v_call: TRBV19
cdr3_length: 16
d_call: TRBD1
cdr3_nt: TGTGCCAGTAGTATAGGCAAACAGGGGAGGACTCAGCCCCAGCATTTT
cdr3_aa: CASSIGKQGRTQPQHF

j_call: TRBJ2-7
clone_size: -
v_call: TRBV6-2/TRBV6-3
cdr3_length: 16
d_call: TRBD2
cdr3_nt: TGTGCCAGCAGTGACTTGGGGAGGGCCGCCGACTACGAGCAGTACTTC
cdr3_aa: CASSDLGRAADYEQYF

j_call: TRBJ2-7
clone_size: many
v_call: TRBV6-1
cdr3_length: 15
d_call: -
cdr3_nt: TGTGCCAGCAGTACCATGGGTGGGGACCCCTACGAGCAGTACTTC
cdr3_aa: CASSTMGGDPYEQYF

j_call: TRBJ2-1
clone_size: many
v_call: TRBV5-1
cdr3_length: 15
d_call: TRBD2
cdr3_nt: TGCGCCAGCAGCTTGGAGACTAGCTGGAGCAATGAGCAGTTCTTC
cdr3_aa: CASSLETSWSNEQFF

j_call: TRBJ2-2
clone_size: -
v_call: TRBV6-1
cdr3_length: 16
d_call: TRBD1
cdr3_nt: TGTGCCAGCAGTCTCGGGACAGGGAAAAACACCGGGGAGCTGTTTTTT
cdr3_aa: CASSLGTGKNTGELFF

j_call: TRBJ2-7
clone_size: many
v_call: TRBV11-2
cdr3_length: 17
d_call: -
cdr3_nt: TGTGCCAGCAGCTTAGATCGCCCGGGCAGGGGAGCCTACGAGCAGTACTTC
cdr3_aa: CASSLDRPGRGAYEQYF

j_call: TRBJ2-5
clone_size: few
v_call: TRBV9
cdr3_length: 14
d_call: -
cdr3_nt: TGTGCCAGCAGCGTAGGGGGAGATGAAGAGACCCAGTACTTC
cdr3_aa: CASSVGGDEETQYF

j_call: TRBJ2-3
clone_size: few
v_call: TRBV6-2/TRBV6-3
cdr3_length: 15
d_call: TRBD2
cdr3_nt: TGTGCCAGCAGTTATGGGCTAGCGGGAGTGGATACGCAGTATTTT
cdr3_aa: CASSYGLAGVDTQYF

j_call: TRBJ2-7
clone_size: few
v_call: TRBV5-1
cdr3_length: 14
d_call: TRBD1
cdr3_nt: TGCGCCAGCAGCCCCCCGACAGGGGGATACGAGCAGTACTTC
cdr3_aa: CASSPPTGGYEQYF

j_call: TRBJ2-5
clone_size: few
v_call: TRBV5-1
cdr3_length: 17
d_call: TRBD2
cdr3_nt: TGCGCCAGCAGCTCCGGACTAGCGGGGGCCGCCGAGGGGACCCAGTACTTC
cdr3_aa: CASSSGLAGAAEGTQYF

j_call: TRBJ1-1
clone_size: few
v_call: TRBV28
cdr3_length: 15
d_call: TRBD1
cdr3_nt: TGTGCCAGCAAAACCATCGGGACAGGGAACACTGAAGCTTTCTTT
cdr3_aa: CASKTIGTGNTEAFF

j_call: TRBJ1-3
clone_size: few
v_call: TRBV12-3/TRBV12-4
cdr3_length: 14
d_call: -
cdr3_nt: TGTGCCAGCAGTTTCTGGACATCTGGAAACACCATATATTTT
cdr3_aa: CASSFWTSGNTIYF

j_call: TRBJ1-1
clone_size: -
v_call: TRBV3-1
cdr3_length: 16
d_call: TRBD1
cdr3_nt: TGTGCCAGCAGCTACCCCGGCGGGGCAGGGGGCACTGAAGCTTTCTTT
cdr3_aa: CASSYPGGAGGTEAFF

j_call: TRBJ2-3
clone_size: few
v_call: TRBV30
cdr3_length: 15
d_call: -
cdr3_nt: TGTGCCTGGAGGAGGGGTGGATTTGGGGCAGATACGCAGTATTTT
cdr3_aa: CAWRRGGFGADTQYF

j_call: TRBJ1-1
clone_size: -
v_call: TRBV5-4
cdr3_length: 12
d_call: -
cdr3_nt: TGTGCCAGCAGCTTCCACCTCACTGAAGCTTTCTTT
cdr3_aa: CASSFHLTEAFF

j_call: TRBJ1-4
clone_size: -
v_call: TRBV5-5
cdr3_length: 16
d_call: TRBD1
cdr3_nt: TGTGCCAGCAGCGTGACAGGGGTTCATTCCTCTGAAAAACTGTTTTTT
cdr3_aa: CASSVTGVHSSEKLFF

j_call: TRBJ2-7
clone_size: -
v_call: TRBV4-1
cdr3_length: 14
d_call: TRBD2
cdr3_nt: TGCGCCAGCAGCCAAATTGAGCGGGACTACGAGCAGTACTTC
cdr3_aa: CASSQIERDYEQYF

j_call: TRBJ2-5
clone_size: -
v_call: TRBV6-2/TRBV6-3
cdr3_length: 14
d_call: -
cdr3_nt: TGTGCCAGCAGACATCTTGAGGCCTGGGAGACCCAGTACTTC
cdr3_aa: CASRHLEAWETQYF

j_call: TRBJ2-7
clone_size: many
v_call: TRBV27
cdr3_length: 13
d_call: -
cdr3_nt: TGTGCCAGCATCGGCCAGGGGTCCTACGAGCAGTACTTC
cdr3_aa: CASIGQGSYEQYF

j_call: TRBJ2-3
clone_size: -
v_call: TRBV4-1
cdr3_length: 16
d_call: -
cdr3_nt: TGCGCCAGCAGCCAAGATCGTCGGGCGCAGGCAGATACGCAGTATTTT
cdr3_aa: CASSQDRRAQADTQYF

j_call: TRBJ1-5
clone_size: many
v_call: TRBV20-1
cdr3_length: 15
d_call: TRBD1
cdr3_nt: TGCAGTGCGCTGGGACAGGGGGCTCCTGGTCAGCCCCAGCATTTT
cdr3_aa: CSALGQGAPGQPQHF

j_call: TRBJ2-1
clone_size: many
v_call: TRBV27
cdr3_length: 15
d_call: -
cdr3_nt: TGTGCCAGCAGTTTAAGAGCGGGACAATACAATGAGCAGTTCTTC
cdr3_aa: CASSLRAGQYNEQFF

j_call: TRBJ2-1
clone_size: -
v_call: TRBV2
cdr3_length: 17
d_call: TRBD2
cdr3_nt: TGTGCCAGCAAGTGGGGGCCCAGCGGGAGGTACTACAATGAGCAGTTCTTC
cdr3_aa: CASKWGPSGRYYNEQFF

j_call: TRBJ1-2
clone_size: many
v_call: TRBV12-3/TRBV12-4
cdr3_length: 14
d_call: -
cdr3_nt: TGTGCCAGCAGTTTAAACCCGGGTGCCTATGGCTACACCTTC
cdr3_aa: CASSLNPGAYGYTF

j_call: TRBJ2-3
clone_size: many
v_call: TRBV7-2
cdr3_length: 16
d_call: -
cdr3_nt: TGTGCCAGCAGCTTAGACATGGGGTTGAACACAGATACGCAGTATTTT
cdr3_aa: CASSLDMGLNTDTQYF

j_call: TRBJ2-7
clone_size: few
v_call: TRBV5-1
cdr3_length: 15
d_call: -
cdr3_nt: TGCGCCAGCAGCCCGAGGGGGACGGCCTCCTACGAGCAGTACTTC
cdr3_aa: CASSPRGTASYEQYF

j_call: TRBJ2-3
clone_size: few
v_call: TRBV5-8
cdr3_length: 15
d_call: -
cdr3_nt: TGTGCCAGCAGCCCCCCAGAGGCCGGCACAGATACGCAGTATTTT
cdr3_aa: CASSPPEAGTDTQYF

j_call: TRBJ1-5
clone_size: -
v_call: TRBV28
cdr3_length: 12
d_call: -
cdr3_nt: TGTGCCAGCAGGAACAGCTATCAGCCCCAGCATTTT
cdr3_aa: CASRNSYQPQHF

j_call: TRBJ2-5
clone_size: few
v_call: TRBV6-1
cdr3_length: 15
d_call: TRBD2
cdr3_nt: TGTGCCAGCAGTGTGGTAGCGGGGGAGAAAGAGACCCAGTACTTC
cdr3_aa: CASSVVAGEKETQYF

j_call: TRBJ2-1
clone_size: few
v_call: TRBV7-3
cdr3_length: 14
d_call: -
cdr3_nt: TGTGCCTGCAGCTTAAGTGGTTCTAGCGACGAGCAGTTCTTC
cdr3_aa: CACSLSGSSDEQFF

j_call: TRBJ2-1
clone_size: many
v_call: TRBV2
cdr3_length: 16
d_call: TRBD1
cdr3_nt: TGTGCCAGCAGGCGGCATCAGGGACAGGGATCGAATGAGCAGTTCTTC
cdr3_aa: CASRRHQGQGSNEQFF

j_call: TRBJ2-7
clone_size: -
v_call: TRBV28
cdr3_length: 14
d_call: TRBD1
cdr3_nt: TGTGCCAGTGCCTCCGGGACAGGGGAGGAGGAGCAGTACTTC
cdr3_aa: CASASGTGEEEQYF

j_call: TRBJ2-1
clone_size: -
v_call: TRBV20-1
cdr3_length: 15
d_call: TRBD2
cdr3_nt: TGCAGTGCTAGAGATATCCGGACTAGCGTCACTGAGCAGTTCTTC
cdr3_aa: CSARDIRTSVTEQFF

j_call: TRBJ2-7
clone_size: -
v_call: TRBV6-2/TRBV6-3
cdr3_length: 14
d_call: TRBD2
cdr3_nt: TGTGCCAGCAGGCGGACTAGCGGGATCTACGAGCAGTACTTC
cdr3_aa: CASRRTSGIYEQYF

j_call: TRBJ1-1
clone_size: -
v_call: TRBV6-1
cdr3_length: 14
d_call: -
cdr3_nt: TGTGCCAGCAGCCGGCCGGAGGGGAACACTGAAGCTTTCTTT
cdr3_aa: CASSRPEGNTEAFF